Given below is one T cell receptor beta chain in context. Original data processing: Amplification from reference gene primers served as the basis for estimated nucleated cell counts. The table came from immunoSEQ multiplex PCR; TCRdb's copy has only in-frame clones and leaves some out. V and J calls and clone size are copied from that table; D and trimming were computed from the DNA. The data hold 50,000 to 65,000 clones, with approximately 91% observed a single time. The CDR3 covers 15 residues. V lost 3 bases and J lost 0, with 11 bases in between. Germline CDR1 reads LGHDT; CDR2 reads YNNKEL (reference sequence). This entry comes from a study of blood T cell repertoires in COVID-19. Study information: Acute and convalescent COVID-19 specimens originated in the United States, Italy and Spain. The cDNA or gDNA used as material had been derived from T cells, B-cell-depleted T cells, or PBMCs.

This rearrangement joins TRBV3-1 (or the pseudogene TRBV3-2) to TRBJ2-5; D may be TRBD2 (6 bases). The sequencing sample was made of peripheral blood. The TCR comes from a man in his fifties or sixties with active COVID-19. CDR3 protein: CASSQEGLYQETQYF. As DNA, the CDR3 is TGTGCCAGCAGCCAGGAGGGGTTATACCAAGAGACCCAGTACTTC.